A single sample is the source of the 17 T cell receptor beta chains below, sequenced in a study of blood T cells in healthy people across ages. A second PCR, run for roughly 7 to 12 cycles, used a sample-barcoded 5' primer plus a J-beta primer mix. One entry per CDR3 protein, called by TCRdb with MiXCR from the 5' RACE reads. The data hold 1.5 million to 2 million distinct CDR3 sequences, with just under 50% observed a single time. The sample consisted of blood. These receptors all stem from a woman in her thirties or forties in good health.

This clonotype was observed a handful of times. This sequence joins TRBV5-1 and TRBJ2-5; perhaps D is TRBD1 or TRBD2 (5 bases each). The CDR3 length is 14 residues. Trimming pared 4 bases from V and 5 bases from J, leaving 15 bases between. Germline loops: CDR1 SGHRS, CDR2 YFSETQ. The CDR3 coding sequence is TGCGCCAGCAGCCCTGACCAGGGAGAGGAGACCCAGTACTTC. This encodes CASSPDQGEETQYF.

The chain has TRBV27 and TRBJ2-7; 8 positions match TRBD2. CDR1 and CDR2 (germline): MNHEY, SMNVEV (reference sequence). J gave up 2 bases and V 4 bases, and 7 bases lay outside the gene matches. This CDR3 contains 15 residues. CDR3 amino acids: CASSYRAGDPYEQYF. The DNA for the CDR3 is TGTGCCAGCAGTTATAGAGCGGGGGACCCCTACGAGCAGTACTTC.

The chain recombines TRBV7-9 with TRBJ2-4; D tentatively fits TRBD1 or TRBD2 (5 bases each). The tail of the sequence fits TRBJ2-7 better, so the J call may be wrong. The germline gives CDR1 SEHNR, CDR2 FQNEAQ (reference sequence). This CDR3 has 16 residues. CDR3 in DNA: TGTGCCAGTATCCTACGGGACGGCGTGGGCGCCGACGAGCAGTACTTC. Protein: CASILRDGVGADEQYF.

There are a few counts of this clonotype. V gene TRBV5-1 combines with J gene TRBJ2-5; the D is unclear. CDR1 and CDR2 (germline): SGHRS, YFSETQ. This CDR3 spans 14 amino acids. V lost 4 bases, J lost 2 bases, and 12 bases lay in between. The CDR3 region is CASSGGKDQETQYF. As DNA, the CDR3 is TGCGCCAGCAGCGGCGGAAAGGATCAAGAGACCCAGTACTTC.

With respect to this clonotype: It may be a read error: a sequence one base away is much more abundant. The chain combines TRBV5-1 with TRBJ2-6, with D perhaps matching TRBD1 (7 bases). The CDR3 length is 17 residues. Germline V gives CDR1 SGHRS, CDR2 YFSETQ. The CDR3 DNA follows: TGCGCCAGCAGGATCCGGGACAGCGTTTCGGGGGCCAACGTCCAGACTTTC. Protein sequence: CASRIRDSVSGANVQTF.

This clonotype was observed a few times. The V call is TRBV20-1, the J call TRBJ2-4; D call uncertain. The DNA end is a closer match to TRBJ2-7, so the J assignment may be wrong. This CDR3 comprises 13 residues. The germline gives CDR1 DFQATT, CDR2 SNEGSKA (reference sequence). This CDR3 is CSARSLTRYEQYF. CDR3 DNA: TGCAGTGCTAGATCCCTGACAAGATACGAGCAGTACTTC.

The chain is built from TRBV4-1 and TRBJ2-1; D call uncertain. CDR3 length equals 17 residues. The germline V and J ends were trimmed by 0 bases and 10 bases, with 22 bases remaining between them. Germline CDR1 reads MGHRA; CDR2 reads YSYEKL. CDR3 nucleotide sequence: TGCGCCAGCAGCCAAGATGACGGTGAAGGTGGTACCTACGAGCAGTTCTTC. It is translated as CASSQDDGEGGTYEQFF.

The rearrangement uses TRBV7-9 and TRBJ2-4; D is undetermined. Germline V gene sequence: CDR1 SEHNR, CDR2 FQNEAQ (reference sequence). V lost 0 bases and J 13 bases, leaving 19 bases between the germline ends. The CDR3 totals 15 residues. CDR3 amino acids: CASSLALWLYNEQYF. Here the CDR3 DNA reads TGTGCCAGCAGCTTAGCGCTCTGGCTCTACAATGAGCAGTACTTC.

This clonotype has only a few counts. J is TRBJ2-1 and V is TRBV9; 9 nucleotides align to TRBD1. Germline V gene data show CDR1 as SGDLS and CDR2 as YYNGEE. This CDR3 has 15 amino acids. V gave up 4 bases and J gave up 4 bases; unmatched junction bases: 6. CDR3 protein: CASSTRDREYNEQFF. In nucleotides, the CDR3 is TGTGCCAGCAGCACCCGGGACAGGGAGTACAATGAGCAGTTCTTC.

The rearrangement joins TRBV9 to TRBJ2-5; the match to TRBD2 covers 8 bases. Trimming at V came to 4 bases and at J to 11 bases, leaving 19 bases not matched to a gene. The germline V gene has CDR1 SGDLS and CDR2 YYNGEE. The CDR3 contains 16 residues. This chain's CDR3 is CASSPLGGLGYDEQYF. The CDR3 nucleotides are TGTGCCAGCAGCCCCCTTGGGGGACTAGGTTACGATGAGCAGTACTTC.

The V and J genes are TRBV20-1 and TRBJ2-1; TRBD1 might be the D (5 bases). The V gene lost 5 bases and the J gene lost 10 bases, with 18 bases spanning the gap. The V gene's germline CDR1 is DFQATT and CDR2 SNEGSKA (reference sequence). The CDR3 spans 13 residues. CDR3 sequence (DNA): TGCAGTGCTGGCCGCCCAGGGCTATCAGAGCAGTTCTTC. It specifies CSAGRPGLSEQFF.

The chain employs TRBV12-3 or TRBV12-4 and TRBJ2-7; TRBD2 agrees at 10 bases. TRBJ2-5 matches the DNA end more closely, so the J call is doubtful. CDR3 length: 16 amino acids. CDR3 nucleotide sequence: TGTGCCAGCAGGCAGACTAGCGGGCCCTATGCGGAGACCCAGTACTTC. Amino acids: CASRQTSGPYAETQYF.

CDR3 protein: CASSLRPRTAIQYF. CDR3 nucleotides: TGTGCCAGCAGCCTCAGGCCGAGAACGGCCATTCAGTACTTC. V usage is TRBV27 and J usage is TRBJ2-4; D is ambiguous. The CDR3 is made up of 14 amino acids. The V end lost 6 bases, the J end lost 9 bases, and 18 bases lay between the germline ends. From germline, CDR1 is MNHEY and CDR2 SMNVEV (reference sequence).

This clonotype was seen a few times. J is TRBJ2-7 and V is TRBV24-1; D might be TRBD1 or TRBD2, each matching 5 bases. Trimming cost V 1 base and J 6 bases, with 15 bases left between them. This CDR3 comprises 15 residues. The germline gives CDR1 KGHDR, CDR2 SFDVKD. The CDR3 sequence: CATSDLGRESAEQYF. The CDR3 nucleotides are TGTGCCACCAGTGATTTAGGCAGGGAGAGTGCCGAGCAGTACTTC.

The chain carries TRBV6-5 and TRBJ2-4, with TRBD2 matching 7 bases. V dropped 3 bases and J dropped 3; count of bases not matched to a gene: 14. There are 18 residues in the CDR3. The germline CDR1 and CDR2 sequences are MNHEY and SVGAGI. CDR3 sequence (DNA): TGTGCCAGCAGTTATTATGGTGTGGGGGGGAGGGACAAAAACATTCAGTACTTC. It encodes CASSYYGVGGRDKNIQYF.

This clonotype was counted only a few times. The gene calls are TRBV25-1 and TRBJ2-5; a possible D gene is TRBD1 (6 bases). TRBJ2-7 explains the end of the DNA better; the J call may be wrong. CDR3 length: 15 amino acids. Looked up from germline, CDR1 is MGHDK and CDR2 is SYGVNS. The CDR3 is CASSEYETGTYEQYF. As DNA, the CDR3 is TGTGCCAGCAGTGAATATGAGACAGGCACATACGAGCAGTACTTC.

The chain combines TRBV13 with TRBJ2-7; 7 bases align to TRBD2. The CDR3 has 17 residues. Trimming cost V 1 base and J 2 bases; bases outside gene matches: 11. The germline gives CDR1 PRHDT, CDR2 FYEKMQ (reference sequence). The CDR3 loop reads CASSLAGGLPRAYEQYF. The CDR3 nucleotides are TGTGCCAGCAGCTTAGCGGGGGGACTCCCTCGCGCCTACGAGCAGTACTTC.